Below are 26 T cell receptor beta chains sequenced from a single sample in a study of CD8 T cells in ankylosing spondylitis. Using its own MiXCR run on the 5' RACE reads, TCRdb lists one record per CDR3 protein. Of about 230,000 distinct CDR3 sequences listed, less than 9.5% are singletons. Sequencing was carried out using blood, either unsorted or a sorted T cell fraction (not recorded which). These receptors all come from a female donor with ankylosing spondylitis or in good health (not recorded which).

The chain joins TRBV7-9 to TRBJ2-1, with TRBD1 identical over 8 bases. Trimming cost V 6 bases and J 4 bases; bases outside gene matches: 11. The CDR3 sequence is 16 residues long. Germline V lookup: CDR1 SEHNR, CDR2 FQNEAQ (reference sequence). The CDR3 coding sequence is TGTGCCAGCAGTCAAACGACAGGGGAGAAATACAATGAGCAGTTCTTC. This sequence encodes CASSQTTGEKYNEQFF.

The V gene is TRBV7-2, the J gene TRBJ2-7; weak D call: TRBD2 (6 bases). The CDR3 is 14 amino acids. Germline V CDR1 and CDR2: SGHTA, FQGNSA. The V end lost 4 bases, the J end lost 4 bases, and 14 bases lay between the germline ends. CDR3 amino acids: CASSSTRGGYEQYF. DNA of the CDR3: TGTGCCAGCAGCTCGACTAGGGGAGGATACGAGCAGTACTTC.

This clonotype was seen more than once but under ten times. The chain recombines TRBV12-3 or TRBV12-4 with TRBJ1-2; D might be TRBD1 (6 bases). The CDR3 is 14 amino acids. V lost 5 bases, J lost 6 bases, and 16 bases lay in between. Here the CDR3 DNA reads TGTGCCAGCAGTACAACAGGGAGAACGGATGGCTACACCTTC. Translated, it gives CASSTTGRTDGYTF.

The rearrangement links TRBV7-2 to TRBJ2-6; unclear D gene. V lost 4 bases and J lost 0, with 10 bases in between. The length of the CDR3 is 16 residues. The germline V gene has CDR1 SGHTA and CDR2 FQGNSA. The CDR3 DNA reads TGTGCCAGCAGCTCCAGAAGAAACTCTGGGGCCAACGTCCTGACTTTC. Protein: CASSSRRNSGANVLTF.

This clonotype was observed once. This may be a read error, as it is one base from a much larger clone. The rearrangement joins TRBV20-1 to TRBJ2-3, with 10 bases lining up with TRBD2. The junction had 12 bases not matched to a gene; V was cut back by 6 bases and J by 6 bases. The CDR3 is 15 amino acids. The V gene's germline CDR1 is DFQATT and CDR2 SNEGSKA (reference sequence). For the CDR3, the DNA is TGCAGTGCCGAGGGGGAGCGGGGGGGCCCGGATACGCAGTATTTT. Protein: CSAEGERGGPDTQYF.

The chain joins TRBV7-9 to TRBJ2-6; D remains unclear. CDR1 SEHNR and CDR2 FQNEAQ come from the germline V gene (reference sequence). The V end lost 7 bases, the J end lost 4 bases, and 14 bases lay between the germline ends. The CDR3 runs to 15 residues. The CDR3 sequence is CASTLGFTGANVLTF. The CDR3 DNA reads as TGTGCCAGCACCTTGGGGTTTACCGGGGCCAACGTCCTGACTTTC. Filled out from reference TRBV7-9 and TRBJ2-6, the complete variable domain reads DTGVSQNPRHKITKRGQNVTFRCDPISEHNRLYWYRQTLGQGPEFLTYFQNEAQLEKSRLLSDRFSAERPKGSFSTLEIQRTEQGDSAMYLCASTLGFTGANVLTFGAGSRLTVL.

The chain joins TRBV5-1 to TRBJ2-5, with D perhaps matching TRBD2 (7 bases). Between the trimmed V and J ends, which lost 2 bases and 5 bases, there was a span of 16 bases. There are 15 residues in the CDR3. The germline V gene encodes CDR1 SGHRS and CDR2 YFSETQ. The CDR3 region has the DNA TGCGCCAGCAGCTTAGGGGGACGGCGGGGGGAGACCCAGTACTTC. This translates into CASSLGGRRGETQYF.

This clonotype was counted ten times or more. V and J are TRBV5-1 and TRBJ2-1; the match to TRBD1 covers 9 bases. The CDR3 consists of 15 residues. After removal of 4 bases from V and 10 bases from J, the junction contained 12 bases not matched to a gene. Looked up from germline, CDR1 is SGHRS and CDR2 is YFSETQ. DNA for the CDR3: TGCGCCAGCAGCCCTGGTGGGACAGGGCTAAGGGAGCAGTTCTTC. It encodes CASSPGGTGLREQFF.

This clonotype was counted ten times or more. This chain uses TRBV11-2 with TRBJ2-2; 8 positions match TRBD2. J was trimmed by 2 bases and V by 3 bases; bases with no gene match: 5. This CDR3 contains 16 residues. Per germline, CDR1 SGHAT and CDR2 FQNNGV. As DNA, the CDR3 is TGTGCCAGCAGCTTTAGGAGCGGGGGAAACACCGGGGAGCTGTTTTTT. Amino acids: CASSFRSGGNTGELFF.

The rearrangement joins TRBV12-3 or TRBV12-4 to TRBJ2-2, with 9 nucleotides matching TRBD1. The CDR3 extends over 13 amino acids. J was trimmed by 7 bases and V by 6 bases; bases with no gene match: 3. CDR3 protein: CASSRQGGGELFF. The CDR3 nucleotides are TGTGCCAGCAGCCGACAGGGGGGCGGGGAGCTGTTTTTT.

Regarding this clonotype: Given a much more abundant clone one base away, this may be a read error. The rearrangement joins TRBV5-1 to TRBJ1-1, with TRBD1 matching 8 bases. Germline V lookup: CDR1 SGHRS, CDR2 YFSETQ. The CDR3 totals 15 residues. The CDR3 region is CASSLRTGLNTETFF. The CDR3 nucleotides are TGCGCCAGCAGCTTGAGGACAGGGCTGAACACTGAAACTTTCTTT.

This clonotype has ten or more counts. The genes are TRBV5-1 and TRBJ2-5; 8 bases are shared with TRBD2. Unmatched junction bases numbered 11, after V lost 0 bases and J lost 4 bases. Germline V gives CDR1 SGHRS, CDR2 YFSETQ. This CDR3 has 17 amino acids. The CDR3, as DNA: TGCGCCAGCAGCTTGGTTTTCGGGAGGGATTCTGGAGAGACCCAGTACTTC. This gives the protein CASSLVFGRDSGETQYF.

The table lists this clonotype with many counts. The chain carries TRBV20-1 and TRBJ2-3; no clear D gene. This CDR3 comprises 13 residues. The V gene's germline CDR1 is DFQATT and CDR2 SNEGSKA (reference sequence). Between the trimmed V and J ends, which lost 0 bases and 3 bases, there was a span of 7 bases. The CDR3: CSARDPQTDTQYF. CDR3 coding DNA: TGCAGTGCTAGAGATCCCCAGACAGATACGCAGTATTTT.

This clonotype was counted at least ten times. The chain has TRBV27 and TRBJ2-1; unclear D gene. The CDR3 runs 16 residues. CDR1 and CDR2 from the germline V gene are MNHEY and SMNVEV (reference sequence). The V and J ends lost 4 bases and 2 bases respectively, with 15 bases between them. In nucleotides, the CDR3 is TGTGCCAGCAGTTCCCCCCGGGCCGTAACCTACAATGAGCAGTTCTTC. Its protein is CASSSPRAVTYNEQFF.

This clonotype was recorded many times. The rearrangement links TRBV25-1 to TRBJ1-1; TRBD1 agrees at 12 bases. V was clipped by 1 base and J by 9 bases; unmatched bases: 9. The CDR3 runs 16 residues. Per the germline V gene, CDR1 is MGHDK and CDR2 is SYGVNS. CDR3 region: CASSELMGQGAKKAFF. The CDR3, as DNA: TGTGCCAGCAGTGAATTAATGGGACAGGGGGCAAAGAAAGCTTTCTTT.

The rearrangement uses TRBV6-5 and TRBJ2-7, with 7 bases matching TRBD2. Per germline, CDR1 MNHEY and CDR2 SVGAGI. The CDR3 runs 14 residues. J gave up 6 bases and V 4 bases, and 9 bases lay outside the gene matches. In nucleotides, the CDR3 is TGTGCCAGCAGTTCTACCGGGACGGGGGGCGAGCAGTACTTC. Protein product: CASSSTGTGGEQYF.

This clonotype has at least ten counts. This chain connects TRBV14 to TRBJ2-1, with TRBD2 matching over 7 bases. CDR1 SGHDN and CDR2 FVKESK come from the germline V gene. The CDR3 has 16 residues. The V gene end was trimmed by 0 bases and the J gene end by 3 bases; junction bases not matched to a gene: 5. CDR3 bases: TGTGCCAGCAGCCAAGATTGGGGGGGAGTCTACAATGAGCAGTTCTTC. Translation: CASSQDWGGVYNEQFF.

This clonotype was seen many times. The chain joins TRBV6-2 or TRBV6-3 to TRBJ2-7; TRBD2 matches at 8 bases. Trimming cost V 2 bases and J 3 bases; bases outside gene matches: 6. The CDR3 has 15 amino acids. Per germline, CDR1 MNHEY and CDR2 SVGEGT. CDR3 sequence reads: CASSYPKAGGYEQYF. CDR3 in DNA: TGTGCCAGCAGTTACCCGAAGGCGGGAGGCTACGAGCAGTACTTC.

This clonotype was counted ten times or more. V usage is TRBV28 and J usage is TRBJ1-1; unclear D gene. The V and J ends lost 6 bases and 5 bases respectively, with 22 bases between them. This CDR3 spans 16 amino acids. Germline-derived CDR1 and CDR2 are MDHEN and SYDVKM. CDR3 region: CASSPPQPVRRTEAFF. CDR3 coding DNA: TGTGCCAGCAGCCCACCACAGCCAGTTAGAAGAACTGAAGCTTTCTTT.

Many counts were recorded for this clonotype. The chain combines TRBV24-1 with TRBJ2-1; 7 bases line up with TRBD2. The V and J ends lost 3 bases and 9 bases, in that order; junction bases with no gene match: 10. Germline V gives CDR1 KGHDR, CDR2 SFDVKD. This CDR3 comprises 15 residues. In DNA form, the CDR3 reads TGTGCCACCAGTGATCGGACTAGTGGCAGCGGTGAGCAGTTCTTC. Its translation is CATSDRTSGSGEQFF.

This clonotype was seen ten or more times. This rearrangement joins TRBV12-3 or TRBV12-4 to TRBJ1-1; D gene unclear. CDR3 size: 15 residues. V gave up 5 bases and J gave up 4 bases, with 17 bases separating them. Here the CDR3 reads CASSPPTELGTEAFF. For the CDR3, the DNA is TGTGCCAGCAGTCCCCCAACGGAGCTAGGCACTGAAGCTTTCTTT.

This clonotype was picked up many times. The chain is built from TRBV20-1 and TRBJ2-3; 8 nucleotides agree with TRBD2. CDR3 length: 14 residues. V was clipped by 1 base and J by 4 bases; unmatched bases: 4. Germline CDR1 and CDR2: DFQATT and SNEGSKA (reference sequence). The CDR3: CSARAGLVADTQYF. CDR3 nucleotides: TGCAGTGCTAGAGCGGGACTAGTCGCAGATACGCAGTATTTT.

Many counts were recorded for this clonotype. J is TRBJ2-1 and V is TRBV7-2; tentative D call: TRBD2 (6 bases). V lost 4 bases and J lost 6, with 16 bases in between. In germline, CDR1 is SGHTA, CDR2 FQGNSA. The CDR3 is 15 residues long. CDR3 loop: CASSSRLVFGNEQFF. The CDR3 region has the DNA TGTGCCAGCAGCTCTAGACTAGTCTTCGGCAATGAGCAGTTCTTC.

This clonotype was seen ten or more times. The chain links TRBV20-1 to TRBJ1-4; possible D gene TRBD1, 5 bases. The germline CDR1 and CDR2 sequences are DFQATT and SNEGSKA (reference sequence). The V end was cut by 6 bases, the J end by 14 bases, with 22 bases between. The CDR3 is 13 amino acids. The CDR3 loop is CSAPGRPSKRLFF. For the CDR3, the DNA is TGCAGTGCCCCGGGACGGCCTAGTAAACGGCTGTTTTTT.

This clonotype was picked up many times. The CDR3 reads CSASLTASETQYF. The CDR3 nucleotides read TGCAGTGCTAGTTTAACAGCCTCAGAGACCCAGTACTTC. The chain combines TRBV20-1 with TRBJ2-5; no definite D call. Trimming stripped 3 bases from V and 4 bases from J, with 12 bases between. The CDR3 is made up of 13 amino acids. Per the germline V gene, CDR1 is DFQATT and CDR2 is SNEGSKA (reference sequence).

There are many counts of this clonotype. J is TRBJ1-1 and V is TRBV12-3 or TRBV12-4, with D perhaps TRBD1 (5 bases). V was cut by 5 bases and J by 1 base, with 8 bases left in between. The CDR3 is 13 amino acids. The CDR3 coding sequence is TGTGCCAGCAGTACGACAGCGAACACTGAAGCTTTCTTT. Translation gives CASSTTANTEAFF.